The entry below describes one TCR beta chain. Seattle researchers signed up patients amid active infection and tracked them longitudinally. This record comes from a study of blood T cell repertoires in COVID-19. On the study more broadly: In each case, the material was cDNA or gDNA derived from T cells, B-cell-depleted T cells, or PBMCs.

Authors' processing steps: Amplification of reference gene primers provided the estimated nucleated cell counts. Assay: immunoSEQ multiplex PCR; the TCRdb copy retains only in-frame clones and omits some. Clone size and V and J calls were adopted from that table, with D and trimming inferred from the DNA. The sample yields around 38,000 clones, 70% to 90% seen once. Germline lookup yields CDR1 MDHEN and CDR2 SYDVKM. The V and J ends lost 8 bases and 7 bases, in that order; junction bases with no gene match: 5. The CDR3 is 12 amino acids. This chain connects TRBV28 to TRBJ1-5, with TRBD1 identical over 7 bases. Sequenced sample: peripheral blood. This TCR came from a man aged 55-75 years with COVID-19, enrolled during active disease. The CDR3, as DNA: TGTGCCAGCCATGACAGGGTCCAGCCCCAGCATTTT. It codes for CASHDRVQPQHF.